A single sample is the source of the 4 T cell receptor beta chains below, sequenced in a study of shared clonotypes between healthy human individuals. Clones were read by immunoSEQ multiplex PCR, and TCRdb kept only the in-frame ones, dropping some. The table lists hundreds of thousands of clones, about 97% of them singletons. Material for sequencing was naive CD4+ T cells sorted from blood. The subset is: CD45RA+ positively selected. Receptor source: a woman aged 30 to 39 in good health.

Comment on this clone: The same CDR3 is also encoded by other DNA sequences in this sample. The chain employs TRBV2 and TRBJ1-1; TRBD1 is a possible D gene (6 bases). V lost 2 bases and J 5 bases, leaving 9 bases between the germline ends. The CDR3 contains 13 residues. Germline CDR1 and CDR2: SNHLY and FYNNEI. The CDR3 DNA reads TGTGCCAGCAGTGAACAGGGGAGGACTGAAGCTTTCTTT. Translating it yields CASSEQGRTEAFF.

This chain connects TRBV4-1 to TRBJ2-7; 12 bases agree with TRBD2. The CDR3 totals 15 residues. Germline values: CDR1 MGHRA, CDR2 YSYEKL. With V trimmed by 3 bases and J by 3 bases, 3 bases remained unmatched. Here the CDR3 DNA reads TGCGCCAGCAGCCATGGACTAGCGGGATACTACGAGCAGTACTTC. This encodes CASSHGLAGYYEQYF.

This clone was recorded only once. CDR3 protein: CASSILAGPHEQFF. The CDR3 DNA sequence: TGTGCCAGTAGTATCCTAGCGGGCCCCCATGAGCAGTTCTTC. The chain employs TRBV19 and TRBJ2-1, with TRBD2 matching 8 bases. The CDR3 runs to 14 residues. Trimming took 3 bases from V and 8 from J; bases not matched to a gene: 6. Germline CDR1 reads LNHDA; CDR2 reads SQIVND (reference sequence).

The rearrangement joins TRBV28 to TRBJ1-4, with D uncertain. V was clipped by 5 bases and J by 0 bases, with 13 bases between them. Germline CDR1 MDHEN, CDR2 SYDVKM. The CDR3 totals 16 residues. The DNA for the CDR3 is TGTGCCAGCAGTACCACCTACGGTGCAACTAATGAAAAACTGTTTTTT. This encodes CASSTTYGATNEKLFF. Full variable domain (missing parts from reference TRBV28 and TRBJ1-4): DVKVTQSSRYLVKRTGEKVFLECVQDMDHENMFWYRQDPGLGLRLIYFSYDVKMKEKGDIPEGYSVSREKKERFSLILESASTNQTSMYLCASSTTYGATNEKLFFGSGTQLSVL.